This is a list of T cell receptor beta chains from one sample in a study of blood T cell repertoires in COVID-19. Here immunoSEQ multiplex PCR was the method, and the copy in TCRdb shows in-frame clones only, minus some. The table records a few hundred thousand clones, 84% of them present only once. The specimen sequenced was peripheral blood. Receptors originate from a man aged 50 to 60 with active or convalescent COVID-19. Each CDR3 is given with its conserved first and last residue. Rows give clone size only sometimes, using once, few, many, or a class for an expanded clone.

v_gene,len,j_gene,abundance,CDR3aa
TRBV6-2/TRBV6-3,16,TRBJ1-5,.,CASSYSGTGIGGPQHF
TRBV3-1/TRBV3-2,11,TRBJ1-2,.,CASSQGLGYTF
TRBV4-1,15,TRBJ2-7,few,CASSQGDRGWLEQYF
TRBV7-2,13,TRBJ2-5,.,CASSLDYKQTQYF
TRBV9,14,TRBJ2-2,.,CASSRLAGTGELFF
TRBV18,16,TRBJ1-6,.,CASSLGQGRNNSPLHF
TRBV15,15,TRBJ2-5,.,CATSRVTGNQETQYF
TRBV5-6,14,TRBJ1-6,.,CASSQGQNNSPLHF
TRBV4-3,17,TRBJ2-3,.,CASSQDQTGDSTDTQYF
TRBV4-2,16,TRBJ2-1,few,CASSQDRQGGMDEQFF
TRBV5-4,17,TRBJ2-3,.,CASSSGTSGGITDTQYF
TRBV11-3,11,TRBJ2-7,.,CASSRWEEQYF
TRBV10-3,15,TRBJ2-7,.,CAISGGTSVSYEQYF
TRBV12-3/TRBV12-4,13,TRBJ1-2,few,CASSVTGVYGYTF
TRBV29-1,9,TRBJ1-1,.,CTHSGEAFF
TRBV6-5,13,TRBJ1-2,.,CASRTTGYYGYTF
TRBV5-4,16,TRBJ2-3,.,CASSFTTSGGTDTQYF
TRBV6-2/TRBV6-3,14,TRBJ2-7,.,CASSSGTSGYEQYF
TRBV7-9,15,TRBJ2-2,.,CASRSGTVNTGELFF
TRBV21-1,16,TRBJ2-2,.,CASSSRLAGNTGELFF
TRBV5-4,16,TRBJ2-2,.,CASSFSAGTNTGELFF
TRBV28,14,TRBJ1-1,.,CASNKLQGRTEAFF
TRBV9,16,TRBJ2-1,once,CASSGAGLAGVWEQFF
TRBV28,15,TRBJ2-3,.,CASTLRNSRTDTQYF
TRBV19,17,TRBJ2-5,once,CASSALSGRPLRETQYF
TRBV11-1,15,TRBJ2-3,.,CASSLGLAGSDTQYF
TRBV5-1,15,TRBJ2-7,once,CASSLHQATSYEQYF
TRBV19,15,TRBJ2-7,.,CASSIDLRDRLEQYF
TRBV6-2/TRBV6-3,16,TRBJ1-5,once,CASSTPKQGKGQPQHF
TRBV20-1,10,TRBJ2-1,.,CSGGGNEQFF
TRBV11-2,15,TRBJ2-1,.,CASSLEGLAGGPIIF
TRBV7-9,15,TRBJ2-3,.,CASSLGAGGPDTQYF
TRBV6-5,13,TRBJ2-1,.,CASSYSSGLEQFF
TRBV27,16,TRBJ2-2,.,CASRRTSGGNTGELFF
TRBV4-1,15,TRBJ2-1,.,CASSQTSGGYNEQFF
TRBV29-1,14,TRBJ2-1,.,CSVSERPAYNEQFF
TRBV7-6,15,TRBJ1-5,once,CASSEGTGGNQPQHF
TRBV9,17,TRBJ1-2,once,CASSVDGRGQTNYGYTF
TRBV13,18,TRBJ2-2,few,CASSLGPQGARNTGELFF
TRBV19,14,TRBJ2-5,.,CASSSDSAGETQYF
TRBV7-9,13,TRBJ2-7,.,CASSDGTAYEQYF
TRBV2,13,TRBJ2-3,.,CASTLEGPDTQYF
TRBV4-1,15,TRBJ2-5,.,CASSEDKMYQETQYF
TRBV7-6,12,TRBJ2-2,.,CASSLDYGELFF
TRBV7-8,14,TRBJ1-4,.,CASSLGQGGEKLFF
TRBV7-9,14,TRBJ2-7,.,CASSLTGTISEQYF
TRBV2,14,TRBJ1-5,.,CASDPGHPHQPQHF
TRBV7-2,15,TRBJ2-3,.,CASSPRKGGTDTQYF
TRBV7-9,19,TRBJ2-2,.,CASSPPWTGYTRGTGELFF
TRBV7-2,15,TRBJ1-4,.,CASSSSPGLNEKLFF
TRBV15,16,TRBJ2-1,.,CATSRQIGGERGEQFF
TRBV2,15,TRBJ2-7,.,CASSLSGRSSYEQYF
TRBV7-8,16,TRBJ1-2,.,CASSYKEYSANYGYTF
TRBV19,16,TRBJ2-1,few,CASSVNQGQGANEQFF
TRBV15,13,TRBJ2-7,.,CATSRDREDEQYF
TRBV6-6,14,TRBJ1-2,.,CASSSRQPPYGYTF
TRBV4-3,14,TRBJ2-3,.,CASSQDVLTDTQYF
TRBV18,13,TRBJ1-4,few,CASSPPSDEKLFF
TRBV4-1,13,TRBJ1-6,.,CASSQVVDSPLHF
TRBV6-2/TRBV6-3,15,TRBJ2-3,once,CASSRTSGTTDTQYF